A single sample is the source of the 11 T cell receptor beta chains below, sequenced in a study of Ad26.COV2.S vaccination and SARS-CoV-2 variants (dated by TCRdb to the early 2020s). According to the study, the label for this sample's treatment or condition signals: roughly 19 received Ad26.COV2.S at low or high dose, single or two shots; about 5 received placebo; per-sample allocation not given. Repertoires of vaccine and placebo recipients were sequenced from samples taken on day 63 after the first injection. The library was generated by the immunoSEQ multiplex PCR assay. The table was pulled from immuneACCESS by TCRdb, which kept in-frame rearrangements only. Such tables lose some clones; where checked, under half of the loss comes from unresolved V genes, and the rest has no known cause. The sample records 350,000 to 500,000 clones, 75% to 95% of which are singletons. Together, the top ten hold 12% of the sample.

The material sequenced was peripheral blood, taken in a trial of Ad26.COV2.S vaccine versus placebo. The receptors stem from a person between 18 and 65 years old who received the Ad26.COV2.S COVID-19 vaccine or a placebo.

This clone appeared once. The chain links TRBV4-3 to TRBJ2-7, with D possibly being TRBD1 (8 bases). The germline V gene has CDR1 LGHNA and CDR2 YSLEER. This CDR3 spans 15 amino acids. V was trimmed by 0 bases and J by 6 bases, leaving 15 bases between them. The CDR3 sequence: CASSQDGQGGGEQYF. CDR3 DNA: TGCGCCAGCAGCCAAGACGGACAGGGAGGGGGCGAGCAGTACTTC.

V gene TRBV11-2 combines with J gene TRBJ2-1, with D possibly TRBD2 on 6 matching bases. The length of the CDR3 is 13 residues. The ends were cut back, 1 base at V and 12 bases at J, with 13 bases in the middle. Germline V gene lookup returns CDR1 SGHAT and CDR2 FQNNGV. The CDR3 DNA follows: TGTGCCAGCAGCTTAGGGGAGGTAATCCCGCAGTTCTTC. Protein sequence: CASSLGEVIPQFF.

The V gene is TRBV18, the J gene TRBJ2-1; 7 bases map to TRBD1. CDR1 and CDR2 (germline): KGHSH, LQKENI. There are 16 residues in the CDR3. J gave up 0 bases and V 3 bases, and 5 bases lay outside the gene matches. The CDR3 is CASSPRGQSSYNEQFF. DNA of the CDR3: TGTGCCAGCTCACCGAGGGGACAGAGCTCCTACAATGAGCAGTTCTTC. The variable domain in full, completed from reference TRBV18 and TRBJ2-1, reads NAGVMQNPRHLVRRRGQEARLRCSPMKGHSHVYWYRQLPEEGLKFMVYLQKENIIDESGMPKERFSAEFPKEGPSILRIQQVVRGDSAAYFCASSPRGQSSYNEQFFGPGTRLTVL.

The chain joins TRBV9 to TRBJ2-3; no clear D. CDR1 and CDR2 (germline): SGDLS, YYNGEE. CDR3 length equals 14 residues. Trimming cost V 3 bases and J 6 bases, with 14 bases left between them. CDR3 nucleotide sequence: TGTGCCAGCAGCGCCTGGACCCCGCCCGATACGCAGTATTTT. This translates into CASSAWTPPDTQYF.

CDR3 residues: CASSTLPSPNYGYTF. The CDR3 DNA follows: TGTGCCAGCAGCACCCTCCCTTCCCCAAACTATGGCTACACCTTC. The rearrangement joins TRBV7-2 to TRBJ1-2; D not resolved. The CDR3 is made up of 15 amino acids. Germline V gene lookup returns CDR1 SGHTA and CDR2 FQGNSA. The ends were cut back, 5 bases at V and 2 bases at J, with 15 bases in the middle. The full variable domain, its missing parts supplied by reference TRBV7-2 and TRBJ1-2, is GAGVSQSPSNKVTEKGKDVELRCDPISGHTALYWYRQSLGQGLEFLIYFQGNSAPDKSGLPSDRFSAERTGGSVSTLTIQRTQQEDSAVYLCASSTLPSPNYGYTFGSGTRLTVV.

This chain joins TRBV3-1 (or the pseudogene TRBV3-2) and TRBJ1-1, with D possibly matching TRBD1 (6 bases). V lost 5 bases and J lost 5, with 15 bases in between. CDR3 length: 14 residues. Germline V gives CDR1 LGHDT, CDR2 YNNKEL (reference sequence). The chain's CDR3 is CASSSSLTGTEAFF. The CDR3 DNA follows: TGTGCCAGCAGCTCTTCGTTGACAGGAACTGAAGCTTTCTTT.

The chain couples TRBV19 to TRBJ2-3; weak D call: TRBD2 (6 bases). Germline assignment: CDR1 LNHDA and CDR2 SQIVND (reference sequence). The germline V and J ends were trimmed by 6 bases and 1 base, with 14 bases remaining between them. The CDR3 totals 15 residues. The CDR3 DNA sequence: TGTGCCAGTAGCCGACTAGGCATAGGCACAGATACGCAGTATTTT. Translation gives CASSRLGIGTDTQYF.

The CDR3 here is CASSLSHQAYEQYF. CDR3 DNA sequence: TGTGCCAGCAGTTTATCCCACCAGGCCTACGAGCAGTACTTC. The V and J genes are TRBV27 and TRBJ2-7; no reliable D call. V shed 0 bases and J shed 2 bases, with 8 bases lying between them. Germline CDR1 and CDR2: MNHEY and SMNVEV (reference sequence). This CDR3 is built from 14 residues.

The CDR3 sequence is CASSTPPDNYGYTF. CDR3 sequence (DNA): TGTGCCAGCAGCACACCCCCGGACAACTATGGCTACACCTTC. The rearrangement links TRBV7-3 to TRBJ1-2; D gene unclear. This CDR3 has 14 amino acids. Per the germline V gene, CDR1 is SGHTA and CDR2 is FQGTGA. V dropped 5 bases and J dropped 2 bases, with 12 bases sitting between them.

CDR3 in amino acids: CASPQPGHSEAFF. In nucleotides, the CDR3 is TGTGCCAGCCCTCAACCGGGACATAGTGAAGCTTTCTTT. The genes are TRBV7-2 and TRBJ1-1; a possible D gene is TRBD1 (6 bases). Germline-derived CDR1 and CDR2 are SGHTA and FQGNSA. Trimming pared 8 bases from V and 7 bases from J, leaving 17 bases between. CDR3 length: 13 amino acids.

This sequence joins TRBV7-9 and TRBJ2-1; 10 nucleotides match TRBD2. Unmatched junction bases numbered 6, after V lost 3 bases and J lost 4 bases. The length of the CDR3 is 16 residues. Germline V lookup: CDR1 SEHNR, CDR2 FQNEAQ (reference sequence). The CDR3 nucleotides are TGTGCCAGCAGCTTGCCTAGCGGGAGTGGGTACAATGAGCAGTTCTTC. It specifies CASSLPSGSGYNEQFF.